The present T cell receptor (beta chain) was sequenced within a study of Ad26.COV2.S vaccination and SARS-CoV-2 variants. Repertoires were generated with immunoSEQ multiplex PCR, while TCRdb's copy carries only in-frame clones and drops some. Found here are 43,000 or so clones, roughly 83% of them singletons; the top ten hold around 43%. CDR3 length equals 15 residues. Germline V lookup: CDR1 MNHNS, CDR2 SASEGT. Trimming left V 1 base short and J 5 bases short, with 12 bases between. The sequencing here drew on peripheral blood, taken after recovery from COVID-19. The origin of this receptor is a human donor who had recovered from COVID-19. V usage is TRBV6-1 and J usage is TRBJ1-3; D unclear. In nucleotides, the CDR3 is TGTGCCAGCAGTGAAGGCCCAGGAATTAGAAACACCATATATTTT. Protein product: CASSEGPGIRNTIYF.